This T cell receptor beta chain is from a study of blood T cell repertoires in COVID-19. Looking at the study overall: Acute and convalescent COVID-19 specimens originated in the United States, Italy and Spain.

Seattle's cohort entered during active infection and was followed longitudinally. In the authors' workflow: Amplification of reference gene primers was used by the study to estimate nucleated cell counts. Assay used: immunoSEQ multiplex PCR; TCRdb lists only in-frame clones, some missing. That table furnishes V, J and clone size, whereas the DNA furnished D and trimming. Of about 150,000 clones listed, approximately 81% are singletons. This CDR3 contains 15 residues. Trimming took off 6 bases at V and 1 base at J, with 12 bases between the two ends. The germline CDR1 and CDR2 sequences are SNHLY and FYNNEI.

The rearrangement links TRBV2 to TRBJ2-2; D is possibly TRBD2 (5 bases). The material sequenced was peripheral blood. The clonotype originates from a woman in her sixties with COVID-19, enrolled during active disease. The CDR3 spells CASRPGGGNTGELFF. DNA of the CDR3: TGTGCCAGCAGGCCCGGCGGAGGGAACACCGGGGAGCTGTTTTTT.